The sequence of this T cell receptor (beta chain) was determined in a study of siplizumab effects on memory and regulatory T cells. Study results and caveats: Both greater diversity than memory cells and a major contribution to the alloresponse seemed to characterize naive T cells.

With regard to this clone: Antigen: not known.

The CDR3 runs 12 residues. Germline V gives CDR1 LNHDA, CDR2 SQIVND (reference sequence). V lost 8 bases, J lost 4 bases, and 9 bases lay in between. This table comes from immunoSEQ multiplex PCR, and its TCRdb copy is limited to in-frame clones, with some not included. The sample includes about 100,000 clones, over 90% seen only once; the top ten take 1% to 1.5%. This sequence joins TRBV19 and TRBJ2-1; D is unresolved. Sequences were obtained from non-Treg CD4+ T cells sorted from blood. The clonotype originates from a human donor in good health. CDR3 sequence: CASGPQYNEQFF. The CDR3 nucleotides read TGTGCCAGTGGGCCACAGTACAATGAGCAGTTCTTC.